The 16 T cell receptor beta chains listed next were all sequenced from one sample in a study of T cell responses to AZD1222 COVID-19 vaccine. Method: immunoSEQ multiplex PCR; TCRdb's copy keeps in-frame clones and lacks some. Counted here are about 120,000 clones, more than 75% occurring once; the ten biggest clones make up more than 9%. This specimen was peripheral blood, taken on day 0 of AZD1222 vaccination. Source of these receptors: an adult in good health.

This clone was observed a single time. CDR3 in amino acids: CASSPRQTLNTEAFF. The DNA for the CDR3 is TGTGCCAGCAGCCCAAGACAGACCTTGAACACTGAAGCTTTCTTT. The chain combines TRBV7-8 with TRBJ1-1, with D perhaps TRBD1 (5 bases). Trimming pared 5 bases from V and 0 bases from J, leaving 13 bases between. The CDR3 sequence is 15 residues long. The V gene's germline CDR1 is SGHVS and CDR2 FQNEAQ.

The gene calls are TRBV28 and TRBJ1-2; D ambiguous. This CDR3 has 14 amino acids. Trimming cost V 5 bases and J 4 bases, with 14 bases left between them. In germline, CDR1 is MDHEN, CDR2 SYDVKM. CDR3 DNA sequence: TGTGCCAGCAGTCCCAGTGGGAGCCTCTATGGCTACACCTTC. This codes for CASSPSGSLYGYTF.

V is TRBV19 and J is TRBJ1-5; TRBD1 aligns across 9 bases. From germline, CDR1 is LNHDA and CDR2 SQIVND (reference sequence). The CDR3 extends over 18 amino acids. V lost 5 bases, J lost 3 bases, and 14 bases stayed unmatched. The CDR3 loop reads CASSLTAGTGTPNQPQHF. The CDR3 DNA follows: TGTGCCAGTAGTTTGACAGCCGGGACAGGGACCCCCAATCAGCCCCAGCATTTT.

This clone qualifies as medium-sized (0.01 to 0.1%). CDR3 in DNA: TGTGCCATCAGTGGGGACGGAATTCTTAACTATGGCTACACCTTC. Translated, it gives CAISGDGILNYGYTF. The rearrangement uses TRBV10-3 and TRBJ1-2, with D perhaps matching TRBD1 (5 bases). V lost 4 bases and J 1 base, leaving 13 bases between the germline ends. The CDR3 length is 15 residues. Germline V gives CDR1 ENHRY, CDR2 SYGVKD.

J is TRBJ2-1 and V is TRBV4-1, with D hard to call. Germline values: CDR1 MGHRA, CDR2 YSYEKL. The germline V and J ends were trimmed by 3 bases and 8 bases, with 8 bases remaining between them. The CDR3 extends over 12 amino acids. The CDR3 DNA follows: TGCGCCAGCAGCCATCACTCCGATGAGCAGTTCTTC. Its translation is CASSHHSDEQFF.

The chain is built from TRBV4-3 and TRBJ1-1; weak D call: TRBD1 (5 bases). This CDR3 contains 16 residues. V lost 3 bases and J 0 bases, leaving 14 bases between the germline ends. Looked up from germline, CDR1 is LGHNA and CDR2 is YSLEER. In DNA, the CDR3 is TGCGCCAGCAGCCAGACAGCCGGGACCTTGAACACTGAAGCTTTCTTT. Amino acid sequence: CASSQTAGTLNTEAFF.

The V and J genes are TRBV24-1 and TRBJ2-2; 7 bases align to TRBD2. Per the germline V gene, CDR1 is KGHDR and CDR2 is SFDVKD. V was pared by 5 bases and J by 8 bases, with 10 bases of the junction left unmatched. The CDR3 has 15 amino acids. The CDR3 loop reads CATSGGRGSVGELFF. The CDR3 bases are TGTGCCACCAGTGGCGGGAGAGGTTCGGTAGGGGAGCTGTTTTTT.

The chain carries TRBV6-2 or TRBV6-3 and TRBJ2-7; D is unclear. Trimming took 0 bases from V and 5 from J, leaving 11 bases between them. The CDR3 is 14 amino acids. Per the germline V gene, CDR1 is MNHEY and CDR2 is SVGEGT. The CDR3 loop is CASSYSRSLDEQYF. CDR3 in DNA: TGTGCCAGCAGTTACTCCCGGTCTCTGGACGAGCAGTACTTC.

V and J are TRBV5-1 and TRBJ2-1, with D possibly matching TRBD2 (6 bases). In germline, CDR1 is SGHRS, CDR2 YFSETQ. Deletions cut 2 bases from V and 2 bases from J, with 11 bases between. The CDR3 has 15 amino acids. CDR3 loop: CASSFFAGTYNEQFF. Written as DNA, the CDR3 is TGCGCCAGCAGCTTCTTCGCGGGGACCTACAATGAGCAGTTCTTC.

This sequence joins TRBV19 and TRBJ2-3; the D call may be TRBD1 or TRBD2 (5 bases each). Trimming left V 9 bases short and J 2 bases short, with 15 bases between. The germline V gene has CDR1 LNHDA and CDR2 SQIVND (reference sequence). The CDR3 is 14 amino acids. As DNA, the CDR3 is TGTGCCAGCCGGGACGGCCAACACACAGATACGCAGTATTTT. Protein: CASRDGQHTDTQYF.

V and J are TRBV15 and TRBJ1-5; D is undetermined. CDR1 is LNHNV, CDR2 YYDKDF, per germline (reference sequence). This CDR3 comprises 16 residues. Trimming stripped 0 bases from V and 2 bases from J, with 11 bases between. Here the CDR3 DNA reads TGTGCCACCAGCAGAGATCGGGGTGGGGGCAATCAGCCCCAGCATTTT. It specifies CATSRDRGGGNQPQHF. The full variable domain, completed using reference TRBV15 and TRBJ1-5, is DAMVIQNPRYQVTQFGKPVTLSCSQTLNHNVMYWYQQKSSQAPKLLFHYYDKDFNNEADTPDNFQSRRPNTSFCFLDIRSPGLGDTAMYLCATSRDRGGGNQPQHFGDGTRLSIL.

The V and J genes are TRBV5-1 and TRBJ2-7, with TRBD1 matching over 12 bases. With 0 bases clipped from V and 5 bases from J, the junction kept 6 bases outside the gene matches. The CDR3 has 16 residues. Per the germline V gene, CDR1 is SGHRS and CDR2 is YFSETQ. CDR3 sequence reads: CASSLAVGTGGHEQYF. In DNA, the CDR3 is TGCGCCAGCAGCTTGGCCGTCGGGACAGGGGGCCACGAGCAGTACTTC.

V is TRBV7-3 and J is TRBJ2-1; unclear D gene. V dropped 5 bases and J dropped 9 bases, with 14 bases sitting between them. The CDR3 has 13 amino acids. CDR1 and CDR2 from the germline V gene are SGHTA and FQGTGA. The CDR3 coding sequence is TGTGCCAGCAGCCCCTACCCCTACGGTGAGCAGTTCTTC. As protein: CASSPYPYGEQFF. The variable domain in full, with the rest retrieved from reference TRBV7-3 and TRBJ2-1, is GAGVSQTPSNKVTEKGKYVELRCDPISGHTALYWYRQSLGQGPEFLIYFQGTGAADDSGLPNDRFFAVRPEGSVSTLKIQRTERGDSAVYLCASSPYPYGEQFFGPGTRLTVL.

The chain employs TRBV4-1 and TRBJ2-3; D uncertain. The V gene lost 0 bases and the J gene lost 1 base, with 11 bases spanning the gap. The CDR3 runs to 16 residues. The germline gives CDR1 MGHRA, CDR2 YSYEKL. The CDR3 sequence is CASSQDRGEGTDTQYF. CDR3 nucleotides: TGCGCCAGCAGCCAAGACCGAGGAGAAGGCACAGATACGCAGTATTTT.

The rearrangement joins TRBV19 to TRBJ2-3, with TRBD2 identical over 9 bases. V trimming: 3 bases; J trimming: 5 bases; junction bases outside the gene matches: 9. The germline gives CDR1 LNHDA, CDR2 SQIVND (reference sequence). This CDR3 is built from 16 residues. The CDR3 spells CASSIIAGAGIDTQYF. In DNA, the CDR3 is TGTGCCAGTAGTATCATAGCGGGGGCCGGGATAGATACGCAGTATTTT. The variable domain in full, completed from reference TRBV19 and TRBJ2-3, reads DGGITQSPKYLFRKEGQNVTLSCEQNLNHDAMYWYRQDPGQGLRLIYYSQIVNDFQKGDIAEGYSVSREKKESFPLTVTSAQKNPTAFYLCASSIIAGAGIDTQYFGPGTRLTVL.

The gene calls are TRBV7-9 and TRBJ1-1, with no clear D. CDR1 is SEHNR, CDR2 FQNEAQ, per germline (reference sequence). Trimming stripped 2 bases from V and 0 bases from J, with 10 bases between. The CDR3 covers 15 residues. As DNA, the CDR3 is TGTGCCAGCAGCTTAATTGGCAGGTTGAACACTGAAGCTTTCTTT. This encodes CASSLIGRLNTEAFF. Full variable domain (remainder filled in from reference TRBV7-9 and TRBJ1-1): DTGVSQNPRHKITKRGQNVTFRCDPISEHNRLYWYRQTLGQGPEFLTYFQNEAQLEKSRLLSDRFSAERPKGSFSTLEIQRTEQGDSAMYLCASSLIGRLNTEAFFGQGTRLTVV.